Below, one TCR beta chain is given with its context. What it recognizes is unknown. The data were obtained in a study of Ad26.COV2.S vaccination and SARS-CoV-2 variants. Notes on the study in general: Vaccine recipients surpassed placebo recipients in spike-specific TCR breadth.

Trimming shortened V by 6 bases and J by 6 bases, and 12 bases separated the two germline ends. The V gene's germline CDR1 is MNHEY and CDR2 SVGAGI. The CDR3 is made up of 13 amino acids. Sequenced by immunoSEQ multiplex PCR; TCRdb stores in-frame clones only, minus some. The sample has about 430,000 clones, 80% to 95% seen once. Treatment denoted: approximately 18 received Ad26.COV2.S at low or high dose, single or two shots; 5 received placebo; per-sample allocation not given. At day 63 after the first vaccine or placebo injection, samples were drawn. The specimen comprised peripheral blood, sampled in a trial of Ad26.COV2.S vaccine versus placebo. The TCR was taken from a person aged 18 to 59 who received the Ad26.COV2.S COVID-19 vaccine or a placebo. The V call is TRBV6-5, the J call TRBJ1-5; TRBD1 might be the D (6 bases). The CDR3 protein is CASSRGGAQPQHF. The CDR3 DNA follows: TGTGCCAGCAGCCGGGGGGGGGCTCAGCCCCAGCATTTT.